This paragraph covers one TCR beta chain sequence. Its target is unknown. For TCRbeta, the library was prepared with unique molecular identifiers. MiXCR was run by TCRdb on the PCR reads, yielding one entry per CDR3 protein. Seen here are 450,000 to 550,000 distinct CDR3 sequences, over 9.5% observed once, and the top ten hold 11% to 15%. CDR3 length: 14 residues. Per germline, CDR1 DFQATT and CDR2 SNEGSKA (reference sequence). Trimming stripped 3 bases from V and 4 bases from J, with 13 bases between. The sample originates from a study of T-cell reconstitution after alpha-beta-depleted transplantation in children. General observations from the study: By one year post-transplant, T-cell counts and diversity largely arose from T cells that were newly produced. Surviving thymic progenitors and recipient T cells were the source of high TCRbeta diversity at day 60 in some patients. Two months or so post-transplant, alpha-beta T cells reportedly derived from several hundred expanded graft clones.

The sequence was obtained from a female patient aged 2 to 10 who had a stem cell transplant for aplastic anemia, so the T cells may come from the graft donor. The specimen comprised PBMCs, mostly from graft donor cells, sampled 180 days after TCRalphabeta/CD19-depleted stem cell transplant. The V and J genes are TRBV20-1 and TRBJ1-5; no firm D call. CDR3: CSASPSKVNQPQHF. For the CDR3, the DNA is TGCAGTGCTAGCCCGTCTAAGGTAAATCAGCCCCAGCATTTT.